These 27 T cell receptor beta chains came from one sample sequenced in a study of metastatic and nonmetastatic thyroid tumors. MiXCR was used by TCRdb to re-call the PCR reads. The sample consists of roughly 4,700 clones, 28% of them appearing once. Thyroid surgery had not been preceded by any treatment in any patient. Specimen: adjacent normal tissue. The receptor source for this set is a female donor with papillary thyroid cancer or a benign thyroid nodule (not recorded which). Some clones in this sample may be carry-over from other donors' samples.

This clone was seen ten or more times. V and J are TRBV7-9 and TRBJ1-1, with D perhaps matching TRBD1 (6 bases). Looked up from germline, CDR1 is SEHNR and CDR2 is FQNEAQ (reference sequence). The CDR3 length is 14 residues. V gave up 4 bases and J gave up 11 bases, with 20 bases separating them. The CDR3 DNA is TGTGCCAGCAGCTACCCGGGACACAGTTCAGGGGCTTTCTTT. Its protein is CASSYPGHSSGAFF. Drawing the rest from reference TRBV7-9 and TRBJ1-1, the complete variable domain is DTGVSQNPRHKITKRGQNVTFRCDPISEHNRLYWYRQTLGQGPEFLTYFQNEAQLEKSRLLSDRFSAERPKGSFSTLEIQRTEQGDSAMYLCASSYPGHSSGAFFGQGTRLTVV.

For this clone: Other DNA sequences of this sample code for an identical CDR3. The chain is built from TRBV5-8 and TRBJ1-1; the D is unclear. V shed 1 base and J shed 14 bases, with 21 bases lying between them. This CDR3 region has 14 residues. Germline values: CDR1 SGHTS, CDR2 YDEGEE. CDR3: CASSLRHMNTEAFF. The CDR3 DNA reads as TGTGCCAGCAGCTTGAGACATATGAACACTGAGGCCTTCTTT.

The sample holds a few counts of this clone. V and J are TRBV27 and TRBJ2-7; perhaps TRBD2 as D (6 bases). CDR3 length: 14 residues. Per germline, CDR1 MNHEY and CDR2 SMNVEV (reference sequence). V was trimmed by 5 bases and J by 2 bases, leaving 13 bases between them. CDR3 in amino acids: CASSRTSSAYEQYF. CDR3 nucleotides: TGTGCCAGCAGTCGTACCTCTAGCGCCTACGAGCAGTACTTC.

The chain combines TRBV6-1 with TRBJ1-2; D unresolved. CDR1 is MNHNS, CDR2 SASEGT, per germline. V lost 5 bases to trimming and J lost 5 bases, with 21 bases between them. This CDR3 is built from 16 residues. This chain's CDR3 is CASSNHQMAGNYGYTF. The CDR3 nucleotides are TGTGCCAGCAGTAACCACCAAATGGCAGGAAATTATGGCTACACCTTC.

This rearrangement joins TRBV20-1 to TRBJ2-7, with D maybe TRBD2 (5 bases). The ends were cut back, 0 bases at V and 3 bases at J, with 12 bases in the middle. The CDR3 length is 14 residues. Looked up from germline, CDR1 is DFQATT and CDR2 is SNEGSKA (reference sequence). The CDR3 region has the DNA TGCAGTGCTAGAGATCGGGGTAGCTTCTACGAGCAGTACTTC. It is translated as CSARDRGSFYEQYF.

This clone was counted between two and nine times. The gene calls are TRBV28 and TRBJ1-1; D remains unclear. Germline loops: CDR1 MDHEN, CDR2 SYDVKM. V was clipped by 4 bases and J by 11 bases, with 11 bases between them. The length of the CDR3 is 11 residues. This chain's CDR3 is CASSSEFRAFF. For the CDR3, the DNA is TGTGCCAGCAGTTCCGAGTTTCGGGCTTTCTTT. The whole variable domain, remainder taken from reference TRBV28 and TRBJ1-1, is DVKVTQSSRYLVKRTGEKVFLECVQDMDHENMFWYRQDPGLGLRLIYFSYDVKMKEKGDIPEGYSVSREKKERFSLILESASTNQTSMYLCASSSEFRAFFGQGTRLTVV.

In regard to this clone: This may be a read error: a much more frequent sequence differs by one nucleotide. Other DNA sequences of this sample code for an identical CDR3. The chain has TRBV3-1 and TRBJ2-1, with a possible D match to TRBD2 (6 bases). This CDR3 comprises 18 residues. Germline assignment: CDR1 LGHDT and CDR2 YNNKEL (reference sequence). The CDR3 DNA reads TGTGCCAGCAGCCCAAGGTCGGGAGCGCCGAGCTCCTACAATGAGCAGTTTTTC. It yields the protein CASSPRSGAPSSYNEQFF.

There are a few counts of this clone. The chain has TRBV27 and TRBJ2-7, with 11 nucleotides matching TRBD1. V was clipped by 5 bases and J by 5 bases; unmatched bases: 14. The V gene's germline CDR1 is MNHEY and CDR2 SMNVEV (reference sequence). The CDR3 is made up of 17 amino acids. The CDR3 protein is CASSIIARPGQGDEQYF. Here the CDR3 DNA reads TGTGCCAGCAGTATCATAGCACGCCCGGGACAGGGGGACGAGCAGTACTTC.

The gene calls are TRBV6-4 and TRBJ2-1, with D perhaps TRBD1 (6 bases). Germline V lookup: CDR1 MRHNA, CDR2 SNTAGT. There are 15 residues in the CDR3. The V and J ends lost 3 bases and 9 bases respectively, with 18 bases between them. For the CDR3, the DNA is TGTGCCAGCAGTGAGGCCAAAACAGGGCGTGCTGAGCAGTTCTTC. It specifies CASSEAKTGRAEQFF.

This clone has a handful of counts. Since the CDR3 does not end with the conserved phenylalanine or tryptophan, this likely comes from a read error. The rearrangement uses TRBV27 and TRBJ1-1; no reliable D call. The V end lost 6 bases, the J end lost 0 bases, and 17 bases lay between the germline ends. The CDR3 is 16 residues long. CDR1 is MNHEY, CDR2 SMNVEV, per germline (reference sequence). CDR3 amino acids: CASRGTGGGMNTEAFL. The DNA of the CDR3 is TGTGCCAGCAGGGGAACGGGCGGTGGGATGAACACTGAAGCTTTCCTT.

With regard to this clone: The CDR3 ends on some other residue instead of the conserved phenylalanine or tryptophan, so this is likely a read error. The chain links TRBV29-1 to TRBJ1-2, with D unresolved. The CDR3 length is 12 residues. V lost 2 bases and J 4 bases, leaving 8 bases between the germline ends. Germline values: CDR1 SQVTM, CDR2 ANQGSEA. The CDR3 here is CSVESNLYGYTN. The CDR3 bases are TGCAGCGTTGAAAGCAACCTCTATGGCTACACCAAC.

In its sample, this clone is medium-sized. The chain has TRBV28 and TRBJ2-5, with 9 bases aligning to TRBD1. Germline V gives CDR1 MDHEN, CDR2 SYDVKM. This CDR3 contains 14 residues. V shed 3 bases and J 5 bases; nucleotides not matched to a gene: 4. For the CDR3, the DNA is TGTGCCAGCAGTTTGGTTGGACAGGGGGAGACCCAGTACTTC. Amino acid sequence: CASSLVGQGETQYF.

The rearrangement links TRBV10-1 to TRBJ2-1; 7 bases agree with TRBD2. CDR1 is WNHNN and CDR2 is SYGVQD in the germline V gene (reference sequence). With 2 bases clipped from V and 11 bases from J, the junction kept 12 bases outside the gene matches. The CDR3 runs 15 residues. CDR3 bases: TGCGCCAGCAGTGAGGTAGCGGGTGGGCCGTGGCAGCAGTTCTTC. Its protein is CASSEVAGGPWQQFF.

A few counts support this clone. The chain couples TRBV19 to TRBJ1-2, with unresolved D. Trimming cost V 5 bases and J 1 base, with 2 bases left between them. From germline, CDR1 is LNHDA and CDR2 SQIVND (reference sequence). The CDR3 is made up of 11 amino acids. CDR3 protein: CASSYNYGYTF. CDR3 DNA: TGTGCCAGTAGTTATAACTATGGCTACACCTTC.

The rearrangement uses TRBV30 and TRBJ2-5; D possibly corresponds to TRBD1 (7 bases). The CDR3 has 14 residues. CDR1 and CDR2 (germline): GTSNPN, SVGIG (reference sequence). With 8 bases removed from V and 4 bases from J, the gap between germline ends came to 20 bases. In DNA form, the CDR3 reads TGTGCCCTCAGGGGGGCGGGGAGTGGAGAGACCCAGTACTTC. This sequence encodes CALRGAGSGETQYF.

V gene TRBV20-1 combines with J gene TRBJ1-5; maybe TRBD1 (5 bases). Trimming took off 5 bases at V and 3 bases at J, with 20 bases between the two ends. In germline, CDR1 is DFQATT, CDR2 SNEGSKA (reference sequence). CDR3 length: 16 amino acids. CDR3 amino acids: CSARRRGELVNQPQHF. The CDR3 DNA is TGCAGTGCTCGAAGACGGGGGGAGTTAGTCAATCAGCCCCAGCATTTT.

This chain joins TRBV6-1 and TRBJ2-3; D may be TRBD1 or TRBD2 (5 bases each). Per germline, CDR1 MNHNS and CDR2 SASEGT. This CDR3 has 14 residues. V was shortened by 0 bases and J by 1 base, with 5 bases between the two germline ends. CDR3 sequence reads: CASSEAGGTDTQYF. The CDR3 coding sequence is TGTGCCAGCAGTGAAGCGGGGGGCACAGATACGCAGTATTTT.

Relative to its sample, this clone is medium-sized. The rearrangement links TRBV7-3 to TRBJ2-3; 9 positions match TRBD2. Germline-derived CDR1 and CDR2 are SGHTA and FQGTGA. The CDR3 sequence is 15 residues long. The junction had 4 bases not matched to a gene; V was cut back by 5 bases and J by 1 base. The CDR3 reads CASSRRGGGTDTQYF. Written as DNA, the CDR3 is TGTGCCAGCAGCCGACGCGGGGGGGGCACAGATACGCAGTATTTT.

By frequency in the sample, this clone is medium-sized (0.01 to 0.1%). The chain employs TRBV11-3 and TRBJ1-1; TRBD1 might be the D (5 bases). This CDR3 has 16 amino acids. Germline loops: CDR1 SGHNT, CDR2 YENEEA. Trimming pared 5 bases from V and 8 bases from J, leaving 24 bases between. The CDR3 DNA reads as TGTGCCAGCAGCGTCAGGTTCGGGACCGACGAACCGGAAGCTTTCTTT. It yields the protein CASSVRFGTDEPEAFF.

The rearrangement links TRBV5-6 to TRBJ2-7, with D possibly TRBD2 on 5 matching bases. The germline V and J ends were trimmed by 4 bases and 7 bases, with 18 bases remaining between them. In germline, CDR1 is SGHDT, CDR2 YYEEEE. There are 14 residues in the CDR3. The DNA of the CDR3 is TGTGCCAGCAGCCCCCCCTGGACTTTTCGGGAGCAGTACTTC. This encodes CASSPPWTFREQYF.

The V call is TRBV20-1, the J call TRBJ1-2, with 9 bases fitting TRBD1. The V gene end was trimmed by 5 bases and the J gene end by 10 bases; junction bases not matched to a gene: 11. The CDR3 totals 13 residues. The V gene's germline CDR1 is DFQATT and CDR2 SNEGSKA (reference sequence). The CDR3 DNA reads TGCAGTGCTCTTACCGGGACAGGGAATTCCTACACCTTC. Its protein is CSALTGTGNSYTF.

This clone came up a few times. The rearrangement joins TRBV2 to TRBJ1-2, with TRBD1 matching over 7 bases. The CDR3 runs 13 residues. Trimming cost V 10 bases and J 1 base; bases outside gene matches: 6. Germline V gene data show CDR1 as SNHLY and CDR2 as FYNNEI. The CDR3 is CATRQGINYGYTF. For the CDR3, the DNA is TGTGCCACCAGACAGGGCATTAACTATGGCTACACCTTC.

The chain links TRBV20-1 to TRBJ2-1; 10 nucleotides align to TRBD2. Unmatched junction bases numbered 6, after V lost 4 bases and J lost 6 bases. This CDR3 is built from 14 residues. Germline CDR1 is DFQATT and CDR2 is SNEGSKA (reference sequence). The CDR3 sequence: CSAKSGRGGNEQFF. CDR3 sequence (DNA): TGCAGTGCTAAGAGCGGGAGGGGGGGCAATGAGCAGTTCTTC.

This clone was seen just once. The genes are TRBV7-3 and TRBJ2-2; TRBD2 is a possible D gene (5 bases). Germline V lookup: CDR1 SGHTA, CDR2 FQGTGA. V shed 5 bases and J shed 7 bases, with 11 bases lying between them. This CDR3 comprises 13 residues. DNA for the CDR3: TGTGCCAGCAGCAACCAGGAGGTCGGGGAGCTGTTTTTT. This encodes CASSNQEVGELFF.

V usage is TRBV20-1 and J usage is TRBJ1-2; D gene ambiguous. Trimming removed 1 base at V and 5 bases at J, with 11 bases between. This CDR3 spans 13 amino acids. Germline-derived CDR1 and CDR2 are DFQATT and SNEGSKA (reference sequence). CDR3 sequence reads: CSARGSRLYGYTF. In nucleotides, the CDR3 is TGCAGTGCTAGAGGGAGCAGGCTGTATGGCTACACCTTC.

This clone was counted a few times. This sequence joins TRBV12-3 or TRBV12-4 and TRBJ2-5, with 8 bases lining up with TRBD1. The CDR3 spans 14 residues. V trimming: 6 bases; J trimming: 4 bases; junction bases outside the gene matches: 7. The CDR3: CASRWTGRRETQYF. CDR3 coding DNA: TGTGCCAGCAGGTGGACAGGGAGGCGAGAGACCCAGTACTTC.

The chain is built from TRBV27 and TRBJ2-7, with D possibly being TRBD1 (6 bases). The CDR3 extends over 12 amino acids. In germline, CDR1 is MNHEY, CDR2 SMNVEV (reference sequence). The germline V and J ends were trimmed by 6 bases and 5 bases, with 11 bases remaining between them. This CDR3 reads CASRTGYHEQYF. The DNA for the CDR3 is TGTGCCAGCAGGACAGGCTACCACGAGCAGTACTTC.